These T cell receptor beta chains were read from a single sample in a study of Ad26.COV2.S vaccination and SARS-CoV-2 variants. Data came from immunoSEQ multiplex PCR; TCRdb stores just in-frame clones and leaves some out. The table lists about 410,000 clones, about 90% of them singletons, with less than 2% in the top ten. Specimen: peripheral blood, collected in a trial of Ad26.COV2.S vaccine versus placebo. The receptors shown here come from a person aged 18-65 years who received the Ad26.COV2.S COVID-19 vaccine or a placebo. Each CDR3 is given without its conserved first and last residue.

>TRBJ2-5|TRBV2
ASSEASGRGVRY
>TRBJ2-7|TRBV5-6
ASSLGAGAVPYEQY
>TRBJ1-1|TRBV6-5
ASSYSWAVNTEAF
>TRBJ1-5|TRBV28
ASSLLQWGNQPQH
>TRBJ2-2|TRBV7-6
ASSHNSRGPNTGELF
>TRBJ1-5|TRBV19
ASKVGVQPQH
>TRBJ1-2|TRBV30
AWLGGMHGYT
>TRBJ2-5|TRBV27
ASTALRAHETQY
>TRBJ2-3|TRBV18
ASSLFPWDTDTQY
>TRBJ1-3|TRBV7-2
ASSSQGSSGNTIY
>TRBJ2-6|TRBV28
ASSLKGFPGANVLT
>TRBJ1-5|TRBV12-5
ASGSQFQPQH
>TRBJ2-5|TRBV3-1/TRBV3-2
ASSPEHGTQY
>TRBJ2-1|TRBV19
ASRLGGGPNEQF
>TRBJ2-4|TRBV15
ATSREGQAAC
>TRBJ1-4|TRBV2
ASLGRPEKLF
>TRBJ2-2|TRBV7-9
ASSRSTGYTGELF
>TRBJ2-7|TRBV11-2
ASSLAGGFSYEQY
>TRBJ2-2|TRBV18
ASSPYRGPTGELF
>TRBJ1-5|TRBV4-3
ASSRRTGWDQPQH
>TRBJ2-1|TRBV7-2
ASSLVVGGAVSYNEQF
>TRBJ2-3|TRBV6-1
ASFRLGGPTDTQY
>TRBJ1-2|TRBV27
ASSPTTGGRYGYT
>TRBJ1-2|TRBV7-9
ASSLVGDREAYGYT
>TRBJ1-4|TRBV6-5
ASSTRDRFEKLF
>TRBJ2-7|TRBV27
ASRPGTSGIRSYEQY
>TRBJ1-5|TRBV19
ASSIVGESNQPQH
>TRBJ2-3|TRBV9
ASSVEGQGTDTQY
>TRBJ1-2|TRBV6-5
ASSLGPYYGYT
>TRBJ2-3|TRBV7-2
ASSLPLAGNTDTQY
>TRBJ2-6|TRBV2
ASSGQLTPGANVLT
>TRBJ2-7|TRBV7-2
ASSPTGGPYEQY
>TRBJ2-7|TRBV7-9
ASSPASYEQY
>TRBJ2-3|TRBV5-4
ASSIRQGRADTQY
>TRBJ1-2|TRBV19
ASSIPDWGARRSYT
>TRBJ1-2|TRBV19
ASSWGQPNYGYT
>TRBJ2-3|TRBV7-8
ASSMGLAGVDTQY
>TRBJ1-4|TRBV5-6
ASSSTRAGGMF
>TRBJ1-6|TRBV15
ATTMDRFNSPLH
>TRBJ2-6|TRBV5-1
ASSLFAGTGANVLT
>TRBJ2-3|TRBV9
ASATDSGGAADTQY